This entry lists 15 T cell receptor beta chains sequenced from one sample in a study of blood T cell repertoires in COVID-19. The table came from immunoSEQ multiplex PCR; TCRdb's copy has only in-frame clones and leaves some out. The sample holds roughly 170,000 clones, roughly 79% seen once. Source material: peripheral blood. The origin of the receptors is an older woman with acute or convalescent COVID-19.

The chain recombines TRBV7-2 with TRBJ2-2; no definite D call. The CDR3 is 16 amino acids. V was shortened by 0 bases and J by 0 bases, with 8 bases between the two germline ends. Germline CDR1 reads SGHTA; CDR2 reads FQGNSA. CDR3 sequence reads: CASSLASISNTGELFF. The CDR3 DNA reads TGTGCCAGCAGCTTAGCTAGCATATCGAACACCGGGGAGCTGTTTTTT.

This clone occurred a few times. The gene calls are TRBV5-1 and TRBJ2-1, with D possibly matching TRBD2 (7 bases). Per germline, CDR1 SGHRS and CDR2 YFSETQ. V gave up 5 bases and J gave up 2 bases, with 14 bases separating them. The length of the CDR3 is 15 residues. DNA for the CDR3: TGCGCCAGCAGTCCGAGCGGGGACACCTACAATGAGCAGTTCTTC. Amino acids: CASSPSGDTYNEQFF.

The chain carries TRBV7-2 and TRBJ1-5; the match to TRBD1 covers 8 bases. The CDR3 length is 15 residues. Losses at the gene ends were 3 bases for V and 6 bases for J; bases not matched to a gene: 7. The germline V gene encodes CDR1 SGHTA and CDR2 FQGNSA. The CDR3 sequence is CASSFKQGEIQPQHF. CDR3 sequence (DNA): TGTGCCAGCAGCTTCAAACAGGGGGAAATTCAGCCCCAGCATTTT.

Only one count was recorded for this clone. CDR3: CASSWPGPWNGYTF. CDR3 bases: TGTGCCAGCAGTTGGCCAGGGCCATGGAATGGCTACACCTTC. The gene calls are TRBV28 and TRBJ1-2; tentatively, D is TRBD1 (5 bases). Per germline, CDR1 MDHEN and CDR2 SYDVKM. The CDR3 is made up of 14 amino acids. Trimming removed 4 bases at V and 6 bases at J, with 15 bases between.

This chain connects TRBV7-2 to TRBJ2-1, with 14 positions matching TRBD2. Germline V lookup: CDR1 SGHTA, CDR2 FQGNSA. The CDR3 runs 15 residues. Trimming at V came to 5 bases and at J to 10 bases, leaving 7 bases not matched to a gene. The CDR3 here is CASSRRLAGGGEQFF. CDR3 coding DNA: TGTGCCAGCAGCCGCCGACTAGCGGGAGGGGGGGAGCAGTTCTTC.

The CDR3: CASSENLPNTGELFF. The CDR3, as DNA: TGCGCCAGCAGCGAGAATCTTCCTAACACCGGGGAGCTGTTTTTT. The chain is built from TRBV5-1 and TRBJ2-2; D is unresolved. CDR1 is SGHRS, CDR2 YFSETQ, per germline. The CDR3 is made up of 15 amino acids. Trimming removed 4 bases from V and 2 bases from J, with 12 bases in between.

This chain links TRBV15 with TRBJ2-3; 10 bases are a match to TRBD1. Germline CDR1 reads LNHNV; CDR2 reads YYDKDF (reference sequence). With V trimmed by 5 bases and J by 2 bases, 7 bases remained unmatched. The CDR3 length is 16 residues. The CDR3 region has the DNA TGTGCCACCAGCCCACTCGGACAGGGGGACACAGATACGCAGTATTTT. Its translation is CATSPLGQGDTDTQYF.

This clone turned up a few times. The rearrangement joins TRBV18 to TRBJ1-3; D uncertain. This CDR3 has 14 residues. Trimming shortened V by 2 bases and J by 7 bases, and 12 bases separated the two germline ends. Germline V lookup: CDR1 KGHSH, CDR2 LQKENI. The CDR3 DNA sequence: TGTGCCAGCTCACCAGGAGGCCGGGTTAACACCATATATTTT. It translates to CASSPGGRVNTIYF. The complete variable domain, with remaining parts taken from reference TRBV18 and TRBJ1-3, reads NAGVMQNPRHLVRRRGQEARLRCSPMKGHSHVYWYRQLPEEGLKFMVYLQKENIIDESGMPKERFSAEFPKEGPSILRIQQVVRGDSAAYFCASSPGGRVNTIYFGEGSWLTVV.

The chain employs TRBV19 and TRBJ2-1; TRBD2 is a possible D gene (5 bases). Germline V gene lookup returns CDR1 LNHDA and CDR2 SQIVND (reference sequence). The CDR3 is 16 amino acids. The V end was cut by 4 bases, the J end by 0 bases, with 13 bases between. The DNA for the CDR3 is TGTGCCAGTAGTACCCTTCTAGCAAGCTCCTACAATGAGCAGTTCTTC. Translating gives CASSTLLASSYNEQFF.

On this clone itself: The sample carries other DNA sequences with the same CDR3. The chain links TRBV27 to TRBJ1-2, with D tentatively TRBD1 (5 bases). The V and J ends lost 6 bases and 5 bases respectively, with 13 bases between them. The CDR3 covers 13 residues. Germline-derived CDR1 and CDR2 are MNHEY and SMNVEV (reference sequence). CDR3 bases: TGTGCCAGCAGCCCCGACAGAGATTATGGCTACACCTTC. Its translation: CASSPDRDYGYTF.

The J gene is TRBJ1-5, the V gene TRBV2, with D uncertain. The V end was cut by 6 bases, the J end by 6 bases, with 6 bases between. CDR1 and CDR2 from the germline V gene are SNHLY and FYNNEI. This CDR3 is built from 11 residues. In nucleotides, the CDR3 is TGTGCCAGCAGCCTCGGTCAGCCCCAGCATTTT. Residues: CASSLGQPQHF.

V usage is TRBV6-1 and J usage is TRBJ2-7, with D tentatively TRBD2 (6 bases). Germline V gives CDR1 MNHNS, CDR2 SASEGT. This CDR3 has 16 residues. Deletions cut 2 bases from V and 0 bases from J, with 14 bases between. The CDR3 region is CASSEIRTTSSYEQYF. CDR3 sequence (DNA): TGTGCCAGCAGTGAAATTAGGACTACAAGCTCCTACGAGCAGTACTTC.

The gene calls are TRBV5-4 and TRBJ2-1; the match to TRBD2 covers 7 bases. Germline-derived CDR1 and CDR2 are SGHNT and YYREEE (reference sequence). The CDR3 spans 16 residues. V gave up 1 base and J gave up 6 bases; unmatched junction bases: 10. DNA for the CDR3: TGTGCCAGCAGCTTGTATGGCGGGAGAGGCTCCAATGAGCAGTTCTTC. Protein product: CASSLYGGRGSNEQFF. Supplemented by reference TRBV5-4 and TRBJ2-1, the full variable domain reads ETGVTQSPTHLIKTRGQQVTLRCSSQSGHNTVSWYQQALGQGPQFIFQYYREEENGRGNFPPRFSGLQFPNYSSELNVNALELDDSALYLCASSLYGGRGSNEQFFGPGTRLTVL.

The rearrangement uses TRBV9 and TRBJ1-6; possibly TRBD1 for D (6 bases). In germline, CDR1 is SGDLS, CDR2 YYNGEE. V lost 3 bases and J 10 bases, leaving 14 bases between the germline ends. CDR3 length: 14 residues. In nucleotides, the CDR3 is TGTGCCAGCAGCGCCCCAGGGGATTACTCACCCCTCCACTTT. This encodes CASSAPGDYSPLHF.

V gene TRBV7-3 combines with J gene TRBJ2-2; tentative D call: TRBD1 (5 bases). V lost 3 bases and J 8 bases, leaving 13 bases between the germline ends. The CDR3 runs 14 residues. Germline CDR1 reads SGHTA; CDR2 reads FQGTGA. CDR3 residues: CASSFGRAVGELFF. Here the CDR3 DNA reads TGTGCCAGCAGCTTCGGCAGGGCTGTAGGGGAGCTGTTTTTT. Filled out from reference TRBV7-3 and TRBJ2-2, the complete variable domain reads GAGVSQTPSNKVTEKGKYVELRCDPISGHTALYWYRQSLGQGPEFLIYFQGTGAADDSGLPNDRFFAVRPEGSVSTLKIQRTERGDSAVYLCASSFGRAVGELFFGEGSRLTVL.